These T cell receptor beta chains were read from a single sample in a study of graft-versus-host responses after intestinal transplantation. Sequencing used immunoSEQ multiplex PCR; TCRdb keeps in-frame clones, though not all of them. The data hold some 130,000 clones, with 85% to 95% observed a single time. The antigens of these receptors remain unknown. This material consisted of unstimulated CD8+ T cells sorted from spleen or lymph node cells, taken before intestinal transplant. The receptors were gathered from a human donor who received an intestinal transplant. Both conserved end residues are part of each CDR3. D genes are given only for firm matches. Clone size, where shown, is once, few, many, or a class for clones that have expanded.

TRBJ2-7 | TRBV7-6 | - | TRBD1 | TGTGCCAGCAGCTTAGGGTACAGGGGGGACTACGAGCAGTACTTC | CASSLGYRGDYEQYF
TRBJ2-3 | TRBV7-8 | - | - | TGTGCCAGCAGCTTAGAGGTCGAGCTAGAGGAGTATTTT | CASSLEVELEEYF
TRBJ2-4 | TRBV28 | - | - | TGTGCCAGCACCTCCCCACGCGGGTTAGCCAAAAACATTCAGTACTTC | CASTSPRGLAKNIQYF
TRBJ1-5 | TRBV9 | - | - | TGTGCCAGCAGCGAAGGGGTTTCTGGCAATCAGCCCCAGCATTTT | CASSEGVSGNQPQHF
TRBJ2-5 | TRBV30 | - | TRBD1 | TGTGCCTGGACTGGACAGGGGAGTTGGGAGACCCAGTACTTC | CAWTGQGSWETQYF
TRBJ1-1 | TRBV9 | - | - | TGTGCCAGCAGCGGGACCAGTAGTGGCACTGAAGCTTTCTTT | CASSGTSSGTEAFF
TRBJ2-2 | TRBV9 | - | - | TGTGCCAGCAGTCTCCCGGTCTCGGGGGAGCTGTTTTTT | CASSLPVSGELFF
TRBJ2-1 | TRBV6-5 | - | - | TGTGCCAGCAGTTACTCGGGAAGCTACAATGAGCAGTTCTTC | CASSYSGSYNEQFF
TRBJ2-7 | TRBV11-3 | - | - | TGTGCCAGCAGCTTAGATGTCGGGAGAGTTGACGAGCAGTACTTC | CASSLDVGRVDEQYF
TRBJ2-7 | TRBV6-5 | - | TRBD1 | TGTGCCAGCAGTCGACAGGGAAACGAGCAGTACTTC | CASSRQGNEQYF
TRBJ1-1 | TRBV11-2 | - | - | TGTGCCAGCAGCTTAGTGCTCGGACAGCAGGGTGAAGCTTTCTTT | CASSLVLGQQGEAFF
TRBJ2-5 | TRBV27 | once | - | TGTGCCAGCAGAGTGGGATTAGGGTTGCAAGAGACCCAGTACTTC | CASRVGLGLQETQYF
TRBJ2-7 | TRBV2 | - | - | TGTGCCAGCAGTGGGGATCCCTCCTACGAGCAGTACTTC | CASSGDPSYEQYF
TRBJ1-1 | TRBV19 | - | TRBD1 | TGTGCCAGTAGTCCCCTACAGGGGACAGTGAACACTGAAGCTTTCTTT | CASSPLQGTVNTEAFF
TRBJ2-7 | TRBV27 | once | - | TGTGCCAGCAGTTTATCGGCGCTTTCCGAGCAGTACTTC | CASSLSALSEQYF
TRBJ2-3 | TRBV5-6 | - | TRBD2 | TGTGCCAGCAGCTACCAGTCTTATGGGGGGGCAGATACGCAGTATTTT | CASSYQSYGGADTQYF
TRBJ2-7 | TRBV5-1 | - | TRBD1 | TGCGCCAGCTGGGACAGACCCTACGAGCAGTACTTC | CASWDRPYEQYF
TRBJ2-5 | TRBV5-1 | - | TRBD2 | TGCGCCAGCAGCTTGGATTGGACTAGCAGCCAAGAGACCCAGTACTTC | CASSLDWTSSQETQYF
TRBJ2-7 | TRBV7-3 | once | - | TGTGCCAGCAGCTTATACGGGTACGAGCAGTACTTC | CASSLYGYEQYF
TRBJ1-1 | TRBV4-3 | once | - | TGCGCCAGCAGCCCGGGGGTGGGACAGAACACTGAAGCTTTCTTT | CASSPGVGQNTEAFF
TRBJ2-1 | TRBV28 | - | - | TGTGCCAGCAGCAGTGGACGGAGCTCCTACAATGAGCAGTTCTTC | CASSSGRSSYNEQFF
TRBJ2-7 | TRBV7-9 | - | TRBD2 | TGTGCCAGCAGCTTAGGAGCGGGAGGGCGCGACGAGCAGTACTTC | CASSLGAGGRDEQYF
TRBJ1-1 | TRBV14 | - | TRBD1 | TGTGCCAGCAGCCTACAGGGGGCCACTGAAGCTTTCTTT | CASSLQGATEAFF
TRBJ1-1 | TRBV6-6 | - | - | TGTGCCAGCAGTTACACACAGAGCCTGAACACTGAAGCTTTCTTT | CASSYTQSLNTEAFF
TRBJ2-2 | TRBV4-3 | - | TRBD1 | TGCGCCAGCAGTCCAGGGGGCCTTATAGCCGGGGAGCTGTTTTTT | CASSPGGLIAGELFF
TRBJ2-1 | TRBV28 | once | - | TGTGCCAGCAGACCACCCGCGTACAGGGTTCGGAATGAGCAGTTCTTC | CASRPPAYRVRNEQFF
TRBJ1-1 | TRBV15 | - | - | TGTGCCACCAGCAGAGTTATCAACAGGAGAGTGGGTTGGGCTAGGTTGAACACTGAAGCTTTCTTT | CATSRVINRRVGWARLNTEAFF
TRBJ2-7 | TRBV6-1 | - | - | TGTGCCAGCAGCTCCGACAGCTCCTACGAGCAGTACTTC | CASSSDSSYEQYF
TRBJ2-7 | TRBV7-6 | - | TRBD1 | TGTGCCAGCAGCCCCGGGACAGGAAGGTTCTACGAGCAGTACTTC | CASSPGTGRFYEQYF
TRBJ2-1 | TRBV29-1 | - | TRBD2 | TGCAGCGTAGGACTAGCGGGAGGAAATGAGCAGTTCTTC | CSVGLAGGNEQFF
TRBJ2-7 | TRBV6-5 | - | - | TGTGCCAGCAGCCCCCCGGGGGAGCAGTACTTC | CASSPPGEQYF